Below, 16 T cell receptor beta chains from the same sample are listed, as sequenced in a study of blood T cell repertoires in COVID-19. Only in-frame clones appear in the TCRdb table, and some are missing; sequencing was by immunoSEQ multiplex PCR. The sample carries roughly 100,000 clones, more than 70% recorded once. The sequencing sample was made of peripheral blood. These receptors were taken from a human donor in a cohort sampled during active COVID-19.

The chain has TRBV6-2 or TRBV6-3 and TRBJ1-1; D is unclear. The V and J ends lost 2 bases and 11 bases respectively, with 12 bases between them. From germline, CDR1 is MNHEY and CDR2 SVGEGT. The CDR3 covers 12 residues. For the CDR3, the DNA is TGTGCCAGCAGTTACAAGCGTTGGAGGGCTTTCTTT. Translating gives CASSYKRWRAFF.

The rearrangement uses TRBV5-5 and TRBJ1-5, with D maybe TRBD1 (6 bases). CDR1 is SGHKS and CDR2 is YYEKEE in the germline V gene (reference sequence). V dropped 4 bases and J dropped 0 bases, with 11 bases sitting between them. This CDR3 region has 15 residues. The CDR3 spells CASSGGTNSNQPQHF. For the CDR3, the DNA is TGTGCCAGCAGCGGTGGGACAAATAGCAATCAGCCCCAGCATTTT.

The chain carries TRBV6-5 and TRBJ2-7, with TRBD1 identical over 10 bases. The CDR3 extends over 13 amino acids. Per germline, CDR1 MNHEY and CDR2 SVGAGI. V was pared by 6 bases and J by 2 bases, with 1 base of the junction left unmatched. CDR3 loop: CASRTGGPYEQYF. Here the CDR3 DNA reads TGTGCCAGCAGGACAGGGGGCCCCTACGAGCAGTACTTC.

This clone occurred once. V is TRBV5-1 and J is TRBJ1-6, with 7 bases fitting TRBD1. The CDR3 consists of 15 residues. Unmatched junction bases numbered 12, after V lost 4 bases and J lost 11 bases. Germline V gives CDR1 SGHRS, CDR2 YFSETQ. CDR3 nucleotides: TGCGCCAGCAGCCGGGAGAGCGGGCAGGGGGCACCCCTCCACTTT. Protein sequence: CASSRESGQGAPLHF.

This chain links TRBV5-6 with TRBJ2-1; D is uncertain. Germline V gene lookup returns CDR1 SGHDT and CDR2 YYEEEE. CDR3 size: 12 residues. Trimming removed 4 bases from V and 10 bases from J, with 12 bases in between. The CDR3 sequence is CASSPTGFEQFF. As DNA, the CDR3 is TGTGCCAGCAGCCCGACGGGTTTCGAGCAGTTCTTC.

The chain employs TRBV29-1 and TRBJ1-2; D remains ambiguous. The CDR3 totals 12 residues. Germline-derived CDR1 and CDR2 are SQVTM and ANQGSEA. V gave up 3 bases and J gave up 7 bases, with 12 bases separating them. The CDR3 DNA sequence: TGCAGCGTTGACCCCTCTACGGGTGGCTACACCTTC. This codes for CSVDPSTGGYTF. The variable domain in full, with the rest retrieved from reference TRBV29-1 and TRBJ1-2, is SAVISQKPSRDICQRGTSLTIQCQVDSQVTMMFWYRQQPGQSLTLIATANQGSEATYESGFVIDKFPISRPNLTFSTLTVSNMSPEDSSIYLCSVDPSTGGYTFGSGTRLTVV.

J is TRBJ1-1 and V is TRBV6-5, with D hard to call. Trimming removed 8 bases from V and 9 bases from J, with 16 bases in between. The CDR3 totals 12 residues. Germline CDR1 MNHEY, CDR2 SVGAGI. The CDR3 region has the DNA TGTGCCAGCTCTCGCGAGGTAATGAAAGCTTTCTTT. Its protein is CASSREVMKAFF.

The chain recombines TRBV7-6 with TRBJ2-1; D might be TRBD1 (5 bases). Germline V gene sequence: CDR1 SGHVS, CDR2 FNYEAQ. V gave up 6 bases and J gave up 6 bases, with 21 bases separating them. This CDR3 has 16 residues. The CDR3, as DNA: TGTGCCAGCAGTCCCTCGGGTGGACACCAGACCAATGAGCAGTTCTTC. This sequence encodes CASSPSGGHQTNEQFF. The whole variable domain, remainder taken from reference TRBV7-6 and TRBJ2-1, is GAGVSQSPRYKVTKRGQDVALRCDPISGHVSLYWYRQALGQGPEFLTYFNYEAQQDKSGLPNDRFSAERPEGSISTLTIQRTEQRDSAMYRCASSPSGGHQTNEQFFGPGTRLTVL.

This clone has a single count. The gene calls are TRBV30 and TRBJ2-3; 7 bases are shared with TRBD1. Trimming cost V 0 bases and J 14 bases; bases outside gene matches: 5. The length of the CDR3 is 11 residues. Germline V gene data show CDR1 as GTSNPN and CDR2 as SVGIG (reference sequence). CDR3 amino acids: CAWSVQGWVYF. The CDR3 DNA reads as TGTGCCTGGAGTGTACAGGGGTGGGTGTATTTT.

J is TRBJ2-7 and V is TRBV18, with D perhaps TRBD1 (7 bases). This CDR3 comprises 13 residues. The V gene lost 6 bases and the J gene lost 7 bases, with 16 bases spanning the gap. The germline CDR1 and CDR2 sequences are KGHSH and LQKENI. This CDR3 is CASSPQGGGEQYF. The DNA of the CDR3 is TGTGCCAGCTCCCCCCAGGGGGGCGGGGAGCAGTACTTC. Combining the CDR3 with reference TRBV18 and TRBJ2-7 gives the whole variable domain NAGVMQNPRHLVRRRGQEARLRCSPMKGHSHVYWYRQLPEEGLKFMVYLQKENIIDESGMPKERFSAEFPKEGPSILRIQQVVRGDSAAYFCASSPQGGGEQYFGPGTRLTVT.

The gene calls are TRBV7-2 and TRBJ2-7; TRBD1 agrees at 7 bases. Looked up from germline, CDR1 is SGHTA and CDR2 is FQGNSA. CDR3 length: 14 residues. Trimming at V came to 5 bases and at J to 6 bases, leaving 10 bases not matched to a gene. CDR3 sequence (DNA): TGTGCCAGCAGCCTCGACAGGGACCCCGCCGAGCAGTACTTC. Translation gives CASSLDRDPAEQYF.

The chain is built from TRBV4-2 and TRBJ2-1; D perhaps matches TRBD2 (6 bases). CDR3 size: 14 residues. The germline V gene encodes CDR1 LGHNA and CDR2 YNFKEQ. Trimming pared 4 bases from V and 9 bases from J, leaving 16 bases between. The CDR3, as DNA: TGTGCCAGCAGCCCCATGGGCGGTAGCGGTGAGCAGTTCTTC. Residues: CASSPMGGSGEQFF.

This chain connects TRBV19 to TRBJ1-2; maybe TRBD1 (6 bases). Germline loops: CDR1 LNHDA, CDR2 SQIVND (reference sequence). V lost 6 bases and J 8 bases, leaving 10 bases between the germline ends. This CDR3 has 11 amino acids. CDR3 amino acids: CASSTGSGYTF. For the CDR3, the DNA is TGTGCCAGTAGCACAGGGAGCGGCTACACCTTC.

The V call is TRBV5-1, the J call TRBJ1-4; 7 nucleotides match TRBD1. V dropped 4 bases and J dropped 0; count of bases not matched to a gene: 3. The CDR3 loop spans 15 amino acids. Germline CDR1 is SGHRS and CDR2 is YFSETQ. CDR3 DNA: TGCGCCAGCAGCCGGGACAGCACAACTAATGAAAAACTGTTTTTT. Amino acid sequence: CASSRDSTTNEKLFF.

V usage is TRBV28 and J usage is TRBJ1-2; D call uncertain. Germline assignment: CDR1 MDHEN and CDR2 SYDVKM. The CDR3 runs to 17 residues. Trimming shortened V by 6 bases and J by 5 bases, and 25 bases separated the two germline ends. The CDR3 DNA reads TGTGCCAGCAGGCTGGTGGACGAAGGCGGGGATCCTTATGGCTACACCTTC. It codes for CASRLVDEGGDPYGYTF.

The chain joins TRBV15 to TRBJ1-1; D remains unclear. The CDR3 has 13 amino acids. From germline, CDR1 is LNHNV and CDR2 YYDKDF (reference sequence). Trimming took 1 base from V and 7 from J, leaving 10 bases between them. CDR3 amino acids: CATSRAWGGEAFF. DNA of the CDR3: TGTGCCACCAGCAGAGCATGGGGAGGTGAAGCTTTCTTT.